Below, 23 T cell receptor beta chains from the same sample are listed, as sequenced in a study of blood T cell repertoires in COVID-19. Profiled with immunoSEQ multiplex PCR; TCRdb holds only in-frame clones, not every one. The repertoire consists of more than 300,000 clones, with roughly 90% occurring once and the leading ten covering approximately 4.1%. Sequences were obtained from PBMCs or T cells enriched from blood (not recorded which). The receptors originated from a woman aged 30 to 39 who had been exposed to COVID-19.

The chain employs TRBV15 and TRBJ1-2; 9 bases map to TRBD1. The J segment lost 6 bases and the V segment lost 5 bases, leaving 16 bases of the junction unmatched. Germline V gene data show CDR1 as LNHNV and CDR2 as YYDKDF (reference sequence). The CDR3 is made up of 17 amino acids. CDR3 nucleotides: TGTGCCACCAGCCCGCCGGACAGGGGTTTATTTGAGGATGGCTACACCTTC. As protein: CATSPPDRGLFEDGYTF.

The rearrangement joins TRBV18 to TRBJ2-3; TRBD2 agrees at 8 bases. The junction had 6 bases not matched to a gene; V was cut back by 3 bases and J by 4 bases. CDR1 and CDR2 (germline): KGHSH, LQKENI. The CDR3 loop spans 15 amino acids. The CDR3 DNA sequence: TGTGCCAGCTCACCGGCGGGGGGCCTCCCAGATACGCAGTATTTT. The encoded protein is CASSPAGGLPDTQYF.

The rearrangement joins TRBV7-8 to TRBJ2-3; the D gene is possibly TRBD1 (6 bases). V dropped 0 bases and J dropped 4 bases, with 17 bases sitting between them. CDR1 and CDR2 from the germline V gene are SGHVS and FQNEAQ. There are 17 residues in the CDR3. The DNA for the CDR3 is TGTGCCAGCAGCTTAGCCATCCCAGCAGGGGTGGCAGATACGCAGTATTTT. It codes for CASSLAIPAGVADTQYF.

CDR3 residues: CASSPTGGSSYEQYF. The DNA of the CDR3 is TGTGCCAGCAGCCCTACAGGCGGCAGCTCCTACGAGCAGTACTTC. The chain uses TRBV7-2 and TRBJ2-7; TRBD1 might be the D (5 bases). The CDR3 loop spans 15 amino acids. CDR1 and CDR2 (germline): SGHTA, FQGNSA. Between the trimmed V and J ends, which lost 5 bases and 0 bases, there was a span of 14 bases.

The chain recombines TRBV7-8 with TRBJ1-3; D is possibly TRBD1 (6 bases). The germline gives CDR1 SGHVS, CDR2 FQNEAQ. The CDR3 consists of 14 residues. Trimming removed 6 bases at V and 0 bases at J, with 9 bases between. CDR3: CASSPGVSGNTIYF. Written as DNA, the CDR3 is TGTGCCAGCAGTCCAGGGGTCTCTGGAAACACCATATATTTT.

Notes on this clone: Sequence at one end of the junction differs from germline and may be a read error. The chain employs TRBV7-6 and TRBJ2-5; the D gene is possibly TRBD2 (6 bases). The CDR3 sequence is 13 residues long. CDR1 SGHVS and CDR2 FNYEAQ come from the germline V gene. CDR3 DNA sequence: TGTGCCAGCAGCTTAGGGGAGACCCAGGAGGGACACTTC. Translated, it gives CASSLGETQEGHF.

This chain links TRBV19 with TRBJ2-2; D call uncertain. Trimming stripped 5 bases from V and 6 bases from J, with 7 bases between. CDR3 length equals 12 residues. Germline V CDR1 and CDR2: LNHDA, SQIVND (reference sequence). The CDR3 region is CASSLTSGELFF. The CDR3 DNA reads as TGTGCCAGTAGTCTCACATCCGGGGAGCTGTTTTTT.

This chain joins TRBV12-3 or TRBV12-4 and TRBJ1-2, with TRBD1 as a possible D gene (6 bases). The CDR3 sequence is 13 residues long. V lost 6 bases and J 8 bases, leaving 16 bases between the germline ends. This chain's CDR3 is CASRIQGIRGYTF. DNA for the CDR3: TGTGCCAGCAGAATACAGGGTATCCGCGGCTACACCTTC.

The CDR3 DNA sequence: TGTGCCAGCAGTTACTCTGCCCAGGGTGGGAACATTCAGTACTTC. The encoded protein is CASSYSAQGGNIQYF. The chain joins TRBV6-2 or TRBV6-3 to TRBJ2-4; possible D gene TRBD1, 5 bases. Trimming stripped 0 bases from V and 7 bases from J, with 13 bases between. From germline, CDR1 is MNHEY and CDR2 SVGEGT. The CDR3 consists of 15 residues.

J is TRBJ2-3 and V is TRBV6-2 or TRBV6-3, with no clear D. The germline V and J ends were trimmed by 6 bases and 2 bases, with 6 bases remaining between them. The CDR3 length is 12 residues. Germline V gives CDR1 MNHEY, CDR2 SVGEGT. CDR3 DNA sequence: TGTGCCAGCAGCCCCTTCACAGATACGCAGTATTTT. This encodes CASSPFTDTQYF.

This clone has only one observation. The chain links TRBV7-2 to TRBJ1-4; a weak D match, TRBD1 (5 bases). The CDR3 has 16 residues. Per germline, CDR1 SGHTA and CDR2 FQGNSA. Trimming took off 0 bases at V and 3 bases at J, with 11 bases between the two ends. In nucleotides, the CDR3 is TGTGCCAGCAGCTTAGCTAGGGGCGCGCCTAATGAAAAACTGTTTTTT. This sequence encodes CASSLARGAPNEKLFF.

V usage is TRBV7-2 and J usage is TRBJ2-7, with 9 positions matching TRBD1. Germline-derived CDR1 and CDR2 are SGHTA and FQGNSA. CDR3 size: 15 residues. V was clipped by 5 bases and J by 3 bases; unmatched bases: 8. The CDR3 spells CASSHPGTGSYEQYF. DNA of the CDR3: TGTGCCAGCAGCCATCCCGGGACAGGGAGCTACGAGCAGTACTTC.

The gene calls are TRBV19 and TRBJ1-5; D call uncertain. Germline loops: CDR1 LNHDA, CDR2 SQIVND (reference sequence). The germline V and J ends were trimmed by 4 bases and 6 bases, with 19 bases remaining between them. This CDR3 is 16 amino acids long. This CDR3 reads CASSKRTGEGGQPQHF. DNA of the CDR3: TGTGCCAGTAGTAAGCGAACTGGGGAGGGCGGTCAGCCCCAGCATTTT. Together with reference TRBV19 and TRBJ1-5, the CDR3 gives the full variable domain: DGGITQSPKYLFRKEGQNVTLSCEQNLNHDAMYWYRQDPGQGLRLIYYSQIVNDFQKGDIAEGYSVSREKKESFPLTVTSAQKNPTAFYLCASSKRTGEGGQPQHFGDGTRLSIL.

V gene TRBV6-1 combines with J gene TRBJ1-2; unclear D gene. The CDR3 is made up of 13 amino acids. Trimming stripped 0 bases from V and 4 bases from J, with 6 bases between. Germline V gene lookup returns CDR1 MNHNS and CDR2 SASEGT. Here the CDR3 reads CASSEAGPYGYTF. CDR3 nucleotides: TGTGCCAGCAGTGAAGCTGGGCCCTATGGCTACACCTTC.

The chain carries TRBV6-2 or TRBV6-3 and TRBJ1-1; no clear D. The V end was cut by 2 bases, the J end by 1 base, with 8 bases between. Germline CDR1 is MNHEY and CDR2 is SVGEGT. There are 14 residues in the CDR3. CDR3 nucleotides: TGTGCCAGCAGTTACGAGGTTTCGAACACTGAAGCTTTCTTT. Amino acids: CASSYEVSNTEAFF.

The rearrangement joins TRBV5-1 to TRBJ1-1; 7 nucleotides agree with TRBD1. With 3 bases clipped from V and 4 bases from J, the junction kept 6 bases outside the gene matches. Germline loops: CDR1 SGHRS, CDR2 YFSETQ. This CDR3 is built from 14 residues. The CDR3 here is CASSYTGVRTEAFF. Written as DNA, the CDR3 is TGCGCCAGCAGCTATACAGGGGTTCGCACTGAAGCTTTCTTT.

This CDR3 is CATSRTGAAGETQYF. The DNA of the CDR3 is TGTGCCACCAGCAGAACAGGGGCCGCTGGGGAGACCCAGTACTTC. J is TRBJ2-5 and V is TRBV15, with 7 bases aligning to TRBD1. This CDR3 has 15 residues. The V gene's germline CDR1 is LNHNV and CDR2 YYDKDF (reference sequence). V dropped 2 bases and J dropped 5; count of bases not matched to a gene: 8.

The chain links TRBV7-9 to TRBJ1-2, with D maybe TRBD1 (6 bases). V shed 6 bases and J shed 7 bases, with 21 bases lying between them. The germline V gene has CDR1 SEHNR and CDR2 FQNEAQ (reference sequence). The CDR3 contains 15 residues. For the CDR3, the DNA is TGTGCCAGCAGTTCATCGTTACAGGGACCCCTTGGCTACACCTTC. Protein: CASSSSLQGPLGYTF.

This clone has only one observation. The chain employs TRBV5-8 and TRBJ1-5; 11 bases are a match to TRBD1. The CDR3 consists of 15 residues. The V gene end was trimmed by 4 bases and the J gene end by 7 bases; junction bases not matched to a gene: 7. In germline, CDR1 is SGHTS, CDR2 YDEGEE. The CDR3 spells CASSPGTGGEQPQHF. The CDR3 region has the DNA TGTGCCAGCAGCCCCGGGACAGGGGGTGAACAGCCCCAGCATTTT.

The chain employs TRBV5-8 and TRBJ1-6; tentatively, D is TRBD1 (5 bases). The germline V and J ends were trimmed by 5 bases and 1 base, with 10 bases remaining between them. Germline V lookup: CDR1 SGHTS, CDR2 YDEGEE. The CDR3 length is 15 residues. CDR3 sequence: CASRGRGSYNSPLHF. The CDR3 region has the DNA TGTGCCAGCAGGGGGCGAGGTTCCTATAATTCACCCCTCCACTTT.

This clone was counted between two and nine times. The chain joins TRBV5-1 to TRBJ2-2; D unclear. Trimming pared 0 bases from V and 3 bases from J, leaving 9 bases between. The CDR3 totals 15 residues. Germline values: CDR1 SGHRS, CDR2 YFSETQ. The CDR3 region has the DNA TGCGCCAGCAGCTTGGCCATGAGAGACACCGGGGAGCTGTTTTTT. Translated: CASSLAMRDTGELFF.

The chain employs TRBV7-7 and TRBJ2-3; 8 positions agree with TRBD2. The CDR3 covers 20 residues. Germline trimming cut 5 bases from V and 0 bases from J; bases unmatched to any gene: 19. Per germline, CDR1 SSHAT and CDR2 FNYEAQ (reference sequence). The DNA for the CDR3 is TGTGCCAGCAGCCCCTCGGGAGGCGCGGGGGGATATCCTAGCACAGATACGCAGTATTTT. Translated, it gives CASSPSGGAGGYPSTDTQYF.

The genes are TRBV7-2 and TRBJ2-3, with 7 bases matching TRBD2. Germline values: CDR1 SGHTA, CDR2 FQGNSA. With 0 bases clipped from V and 6 bases from J, the junction kept 3 bases outside the gene matches. CDR3 length: 14 amino acids. CDR3 coding DNA: TGTGCCAGCAGCTTAGCGTGGCGGGGGGATACGCAGTATTTT. Its translation: CASSLAWRGDTQYF.